What follows is one TCR beta chain and its context. Its specificity is not known. This entry comes from a study of T cells after yellow fever vaccination. Study results and caveats: Reappearance after the booster was observed for most primary-vaccination clones (about 96% CD4, just over 85% CD8).

Synthesis of TCR cDNA relied on 5'RACE template switching, which attached a universal primer site and UMIs. MiXCR was run by TCRdb on the 5' RACE reads, yielding one entry per CDR3 protein. This table holds under 600,000 distinct CDR3 sequences, about 13% found once. The germline CDR1 and CDR2 sequences are DFQATT and SNEGSKA (reference sequence). Trimming cost V 6 bases and J 6 bases, with 23 bases left between them. The CDR3 loop spans 15 amino acids. The sequence was collected from a man younger than 45 who received the YFV17D yellow fever vaccine. This specimen was PBMCs, taken on the day of the yellow fever booster vaccination. The chain uses TRBV20-1 and TRBJ2-5, with D perhaps matching TRBD2 (6 bases). DNA for the CDR3: TGCAGTGCCCCAAATAGGGCGGGACCTTCGCAGACCCAGTACTTC. Amino acid sequence: CSAPNRAGPSQTQYF.